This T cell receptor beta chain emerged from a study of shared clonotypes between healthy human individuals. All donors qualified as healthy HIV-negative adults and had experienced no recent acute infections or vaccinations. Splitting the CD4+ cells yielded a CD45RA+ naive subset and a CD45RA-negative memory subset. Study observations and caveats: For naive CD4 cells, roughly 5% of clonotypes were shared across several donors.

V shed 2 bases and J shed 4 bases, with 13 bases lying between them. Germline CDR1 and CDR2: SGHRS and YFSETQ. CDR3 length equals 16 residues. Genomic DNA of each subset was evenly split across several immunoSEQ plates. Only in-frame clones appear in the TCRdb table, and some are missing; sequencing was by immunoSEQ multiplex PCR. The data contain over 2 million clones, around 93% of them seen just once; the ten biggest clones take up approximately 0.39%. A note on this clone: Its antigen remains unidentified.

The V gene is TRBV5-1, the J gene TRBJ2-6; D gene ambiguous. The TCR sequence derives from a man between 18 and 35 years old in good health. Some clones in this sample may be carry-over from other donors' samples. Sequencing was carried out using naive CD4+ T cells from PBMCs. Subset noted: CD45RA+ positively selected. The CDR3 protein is CASSLTAGPGANVLTF. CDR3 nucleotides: TGCGCCAGCAGCTTAACCGCCGGGCCGGGGGCCAACGTCCTGACTTTC. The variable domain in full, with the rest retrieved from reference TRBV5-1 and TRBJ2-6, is KAGVTQTPRYLIKTRGQQVTLSCSPISGHRSVSWYQQTPGQGLQFLFEYFSETQRNKGNFPGRFSGRQFSNSRSEMNVSTLELGDSALYLCASSLTAGPGANVLTFGAGSRLTVL.